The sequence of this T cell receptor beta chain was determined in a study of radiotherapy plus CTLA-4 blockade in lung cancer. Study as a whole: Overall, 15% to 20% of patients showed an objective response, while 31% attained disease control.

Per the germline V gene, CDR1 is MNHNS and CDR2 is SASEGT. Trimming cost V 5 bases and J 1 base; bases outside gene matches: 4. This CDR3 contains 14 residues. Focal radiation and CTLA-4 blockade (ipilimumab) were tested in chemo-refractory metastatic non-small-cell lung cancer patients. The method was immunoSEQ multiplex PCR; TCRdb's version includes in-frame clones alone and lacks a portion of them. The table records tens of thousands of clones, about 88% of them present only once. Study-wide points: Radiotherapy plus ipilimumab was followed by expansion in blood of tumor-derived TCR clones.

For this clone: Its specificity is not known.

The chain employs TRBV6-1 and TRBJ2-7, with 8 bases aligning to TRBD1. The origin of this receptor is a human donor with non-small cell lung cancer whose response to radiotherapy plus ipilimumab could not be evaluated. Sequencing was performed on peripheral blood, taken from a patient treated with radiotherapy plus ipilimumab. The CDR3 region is CASSSGQVSYEQYF. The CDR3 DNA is TGTGCCAGCAGTTCGGGACAGGTTTCCTACGAGCAGTACTTC.